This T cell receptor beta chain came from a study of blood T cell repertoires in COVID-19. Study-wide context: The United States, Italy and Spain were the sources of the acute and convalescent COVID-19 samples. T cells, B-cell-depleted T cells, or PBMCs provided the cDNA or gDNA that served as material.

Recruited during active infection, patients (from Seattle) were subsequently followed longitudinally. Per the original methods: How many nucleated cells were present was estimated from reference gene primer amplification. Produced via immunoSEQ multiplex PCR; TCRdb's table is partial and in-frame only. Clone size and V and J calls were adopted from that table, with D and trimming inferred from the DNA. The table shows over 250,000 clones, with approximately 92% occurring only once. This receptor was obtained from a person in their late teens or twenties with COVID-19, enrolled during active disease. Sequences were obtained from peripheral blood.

CDR3 sequence reads: CASSKKDSHINQPQHF. Written as DNA, the CDR3 is TGTGCCAGTTCCAAAAAGGACAGCCACATTAATCAGCCCCAGCATTTT. The chain couples TRBV19 to TRBJ1-5; TRBD1 is a possible D gene (6 bases). Germline lookup yields CDR1 LNHDA and CDR2 SQIVND (reference sequence). This CDR3 has 16 amino acids. V dropped 8 bases and J dropped 4 bases, with 21 bases sitting between them.